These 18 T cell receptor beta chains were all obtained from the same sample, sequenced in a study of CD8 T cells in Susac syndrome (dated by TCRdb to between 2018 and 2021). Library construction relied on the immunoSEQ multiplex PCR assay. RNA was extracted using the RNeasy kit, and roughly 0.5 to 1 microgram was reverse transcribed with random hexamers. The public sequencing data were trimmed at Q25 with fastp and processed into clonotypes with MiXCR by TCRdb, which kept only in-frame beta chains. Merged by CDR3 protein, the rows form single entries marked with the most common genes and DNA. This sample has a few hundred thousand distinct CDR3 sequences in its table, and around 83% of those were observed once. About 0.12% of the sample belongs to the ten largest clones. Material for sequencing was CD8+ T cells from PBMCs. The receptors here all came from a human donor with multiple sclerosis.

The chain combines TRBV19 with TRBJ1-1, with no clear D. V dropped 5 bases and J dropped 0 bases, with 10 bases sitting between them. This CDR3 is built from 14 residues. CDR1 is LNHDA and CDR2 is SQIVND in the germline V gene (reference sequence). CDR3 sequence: CASSFVRMNTEAFF. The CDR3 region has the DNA TGTGCCAGTAGTTTTGTCAGGATGAACACTGAAGCTTTCTTT. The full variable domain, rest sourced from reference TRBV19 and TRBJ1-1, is DGGITQSPKYLFRKEGQNVTLSCEQNLNHDAMYWYRQDPGQGLRLIYYSQIVNDFQKGDIAEGYSVSREKKESFPLTVTSAQKNPTAFYLCASSFVRMNTEAFFGQGTRLTVV.

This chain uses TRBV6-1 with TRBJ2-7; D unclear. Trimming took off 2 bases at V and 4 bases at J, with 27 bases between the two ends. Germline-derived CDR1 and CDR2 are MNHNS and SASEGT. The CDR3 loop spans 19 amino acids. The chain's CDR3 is CASSELFPGLGPFGYEQYF. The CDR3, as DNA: TGTGCCAGCAGTGAACTTTTCCCCGGCCTAGGGCCTTTCGGGTACGAGCAGTACTTC.

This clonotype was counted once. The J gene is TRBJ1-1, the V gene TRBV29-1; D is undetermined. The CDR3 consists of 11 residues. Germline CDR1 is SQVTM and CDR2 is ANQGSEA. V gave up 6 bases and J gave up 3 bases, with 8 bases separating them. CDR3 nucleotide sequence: TGCAGCGTATATACGGACACTGAAGCTTTCTTT. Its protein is CSVYTDTEAFF.

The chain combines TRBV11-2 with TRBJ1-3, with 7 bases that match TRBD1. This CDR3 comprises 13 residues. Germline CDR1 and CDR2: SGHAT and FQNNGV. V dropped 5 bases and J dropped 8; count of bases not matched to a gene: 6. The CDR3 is CASSLWDRDTIYF. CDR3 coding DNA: TGTGCCAGCAGCCTCTGGGACAGAGACACCATATATTTT.

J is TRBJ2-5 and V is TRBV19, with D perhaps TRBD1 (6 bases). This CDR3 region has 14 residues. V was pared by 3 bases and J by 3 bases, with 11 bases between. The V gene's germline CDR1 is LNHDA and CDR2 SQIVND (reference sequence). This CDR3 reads CASSIFRGEETQYF. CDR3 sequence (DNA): TGTGCCAGTAGTATCTTCAGGGGCGAAGAGACCCAGTACTTC.

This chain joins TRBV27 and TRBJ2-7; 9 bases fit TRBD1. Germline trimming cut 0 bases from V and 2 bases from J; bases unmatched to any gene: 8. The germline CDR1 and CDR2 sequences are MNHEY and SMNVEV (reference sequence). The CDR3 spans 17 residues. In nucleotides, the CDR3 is TGTGCCAGCAGTTTATCGGGACAGGGCCAGGGTACCTACGAGCAGTACTTC. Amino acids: CASSLSGQGQGTYEQYF.

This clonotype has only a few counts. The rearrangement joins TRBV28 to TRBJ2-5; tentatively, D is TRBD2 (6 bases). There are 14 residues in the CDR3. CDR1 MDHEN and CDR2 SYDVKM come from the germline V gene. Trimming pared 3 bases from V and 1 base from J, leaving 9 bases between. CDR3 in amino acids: CASSLRGPQETQYF. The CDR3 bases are TGTGCCAGCAGTTTGCGGGGACCCCAAGAGACCCAGTACTTC.

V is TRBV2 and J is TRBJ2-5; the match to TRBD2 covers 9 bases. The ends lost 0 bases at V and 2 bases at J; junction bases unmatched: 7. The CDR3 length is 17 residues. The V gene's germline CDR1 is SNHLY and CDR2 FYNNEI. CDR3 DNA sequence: TGTGCCAGCAGTGAAGCGTGGCTAGCGGGATCTCAAGAGACCCAGTACTTC. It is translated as CASSEAWLAGSQETQYF.

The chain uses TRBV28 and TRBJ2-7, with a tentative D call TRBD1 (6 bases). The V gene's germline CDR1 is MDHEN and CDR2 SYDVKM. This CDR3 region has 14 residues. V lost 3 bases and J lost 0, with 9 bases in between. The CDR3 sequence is CASSFADSSYEQYF. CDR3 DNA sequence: TGTGCCAGCAGTTTTGCGGACAGCTCCTACGAGCAGTACTTC.

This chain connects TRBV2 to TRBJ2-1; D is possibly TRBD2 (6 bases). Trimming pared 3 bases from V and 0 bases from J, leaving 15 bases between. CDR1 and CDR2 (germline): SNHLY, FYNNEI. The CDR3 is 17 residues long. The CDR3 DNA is TGTGCCAGCAGTGAGGGGAGAGGAGGGGCCTCCTACAATGAGCAGTTCTTC. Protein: CASSEGRGGASYNEQFF.

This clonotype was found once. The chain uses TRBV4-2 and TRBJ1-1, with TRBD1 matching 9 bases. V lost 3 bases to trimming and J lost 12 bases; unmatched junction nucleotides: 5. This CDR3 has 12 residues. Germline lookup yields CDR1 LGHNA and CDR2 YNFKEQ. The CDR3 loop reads CASSQRGTGSFF. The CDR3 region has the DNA TGTGCCAGCAGCCAGAGGGGGACAGGGTCTTTCTTT.

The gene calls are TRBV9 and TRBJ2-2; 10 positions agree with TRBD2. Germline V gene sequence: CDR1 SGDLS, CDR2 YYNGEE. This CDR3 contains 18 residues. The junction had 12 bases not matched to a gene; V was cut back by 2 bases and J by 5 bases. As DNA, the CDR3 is TGTGCCAGCAGCGTCCCCCTTGGACTAGCGGAAGCAACCGGGGAGCTGTTTTTT. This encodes CASSVPLGLAEATGELFF. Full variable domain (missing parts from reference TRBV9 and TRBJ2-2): DSGVTQTPKHLITATGQRVTLRCSPRSGDLSVYWYQQSLDQGLQFLIQYYNGEERAKGNILERFSAQQFPDLHSELNLSSLELGDSALYFCASSVPLGLAEATGELFFGEGSRLTVL.

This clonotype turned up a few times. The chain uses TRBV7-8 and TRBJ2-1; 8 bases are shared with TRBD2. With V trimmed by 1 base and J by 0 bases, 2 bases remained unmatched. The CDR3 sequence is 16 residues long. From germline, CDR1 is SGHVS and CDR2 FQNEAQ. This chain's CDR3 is CASSLVAGGSYNEQFF. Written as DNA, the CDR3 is TGTGCCAGCAGCTTAGTGGCGGGGGGCTCCTACAATGAGCAGTTCTTC.

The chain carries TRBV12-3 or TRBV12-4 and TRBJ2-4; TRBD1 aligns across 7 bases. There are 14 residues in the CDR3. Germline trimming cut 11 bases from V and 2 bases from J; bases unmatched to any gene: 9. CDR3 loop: CASLEGAPKNIQYF. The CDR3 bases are TGTGCCTCTCTAGAGGGGGCTCCCAAAAACATTCAGTACTTC.

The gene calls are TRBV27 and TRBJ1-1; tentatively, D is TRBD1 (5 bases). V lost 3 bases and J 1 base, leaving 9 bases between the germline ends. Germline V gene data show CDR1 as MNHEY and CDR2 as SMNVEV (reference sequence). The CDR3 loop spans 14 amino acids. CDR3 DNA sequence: TGTGCCAGCAGTTTCGGGGGTGCGAACACTGAAGCTTTCTTT. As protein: CASSFGGANTEAFF.

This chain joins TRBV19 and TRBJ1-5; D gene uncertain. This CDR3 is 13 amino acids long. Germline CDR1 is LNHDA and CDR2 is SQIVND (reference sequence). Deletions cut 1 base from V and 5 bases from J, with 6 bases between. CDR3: CASSIGPDQPQHF. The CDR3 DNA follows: TGTGCCAGTAGTATAGGACCAGATCAGCCCCAGCATTTT.

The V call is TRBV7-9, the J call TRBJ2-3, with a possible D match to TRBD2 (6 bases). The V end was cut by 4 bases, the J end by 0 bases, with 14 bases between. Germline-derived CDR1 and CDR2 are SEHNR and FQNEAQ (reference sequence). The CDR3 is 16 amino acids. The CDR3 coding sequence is TGTGCCAGCAGCTCCCTGGGTAGCGGAAGCACAGATACGCAGTATTTT. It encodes CASSSLGSGSTDTQYF.

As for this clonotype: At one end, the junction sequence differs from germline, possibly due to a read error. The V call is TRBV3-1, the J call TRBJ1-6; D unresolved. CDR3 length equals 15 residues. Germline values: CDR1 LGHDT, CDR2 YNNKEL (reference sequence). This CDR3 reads CASSQEPDYNSPLHF. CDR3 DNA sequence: TGTGCCAGCAGCCAAGAACCAGACTATAATTCACCCCTCCACTTC.